One sample yielded the 14 T cell receptor beta chains listed below, sequenced in a study of blood T cell repertoires in COVID-19. Profiling relied on immunoSEQ multiplex PCR, and the TCRdb table lists in-frame clones only, not all of them. Here the sample spans more than 85,000 clones, about 86% being singletons. The sequencing input was PBMCs or T cells enriched from blood (not recorded which). The receptors shown here come from a woman aged 45-59 years who had recovered from COVID-19.

In this sample, this clone turned up once. At the DNA level, this CDR3 is encoded by other sequences in the same sample as well. CDR3 coding DNA: TGCGCCAGCAGCTTGGGGCGGGATACGCAGTATTTT. Protein sequence: CASSLGRDTQYF. The J gene is TRBJ2-3, the V gene TRBV5-1; the D is unclear. V shed 0 bases and J shed 6 bases, with 5 bases lying between them. Germline V gene lookup returns CDR1 SGHRS and CDR2 YFSETQ. This CDR3 region has 12 residues.

CDR3 in amino acids: CATRTGVYNSPLHF. CDR3 coding DNA: TGTGCCACACGTACAGGGGTTTACAATTCACCCCTCCACTTT. The chain carries TRBV28 and TRBJ1-6, with 7 bases identical to TRBD1. CDR1 and CDR2 (germline): MDHEN, SYDVKM. With 10 bases clipped from V and 7 bases from J, the junction kept 10 bases outside the gene matches. The CDR3 runs to 14 residues.

This chain joins TRBV30 and TRBJ1-2, with 12 bases identical to TRBD1. Looked up from germline, CDR1 is GTSNPN and CDR2 is SVGIG (reference sequence). The CDR3 length is 15 residues. The V gene end was trimmed by 4 bases and the J gene end by 2 bases; junction bases not matched to a gene: 5. The CDR3, as DNA: TGTGCCTGGACCGCCGGGACAGGGGGCAACTATGGCTACACCTTC. This codes for CAWTAGTGGNYGYTF.

The rearrangement joins TRBV5-6 to TRBJ2-7; TRBD1 might be the D (5 bases). CDR1 and CDR2 (germline): SGHDT, YYEEEE. This CDR3 has 15 residues. Trimming took off 1 base at V and 0 bases at J, with 11 bases between the two ends. Written as DNA, the CDR3 is TGTGCCAGCAGCTTGATAGGGGATAACTCCTACGAGCAGTACTTC. Residues: CASSLIGDNSYEQYF.

The chain carries TRBV4-2 and TRBJ2-1, with D tentatively TRBD2 (6 bases). The germline V gene has CDR1 LGHNA and CDR2 YNFKEQ. The CDR3 runs 16 residues. The ends were cut back, 1 base at V and 4 bases at J, with 14 bases in the middle. CDR3 sequence (DNA): TGTGCCAGCAGCCAAGGACTAGGGACGTATTACAATGAGCAGTTCTTC. It yields the protein CASSQGLGTYYNEQFF.

The chain links TRBV6-5 to TRBJ2-1; 8 positions match TRBD1. After removal of 5 bases from V and 6 bases from J, the junction contained 9 bases not matched to a gene. Germline values: CDR1 MNHEY, CDR2 SVGAGI. The CDR3 sequence is 15 residues long. The CDR3 coding sequence is TGTGCCAGCAGTAAGGCAGGGGGCCTTTTCAATGAGCAGTTCTTC. Translating it yields CASSKAGGLFNEQFF.

The chain carries TRBV28 and TRBJ1-5; a weak D match, TRBD1 (5 bases). The ends were cut back, 5 bases at V and 0 bases at J, with 29 bases in the middle. The CDR3 covers 21 residues. The germline gives CDR1 MDHEN, CDR2 SYDVKM. Here the CDR3 reads CASSRRHDSLPPPASNQPQHF. The CDR3 DNA reads as TGTGCCAGCAGTCGTCGCCATGACAGCCTCCCGCCCCCCGCTAGCAATCAGCCCCAGCATTTT. Drawing the rest from reference TRBV28 and TRBJ1-5, the complete variable domain is DVKVTQSSRYLVKRTGEKVFLECVQDMDHENMFWYRQDPGLGLRLIYFSYDVKMKEKGDIPEGYSVSREKKERFSLILESASTNQTSMYLCASSRRHDSLPPPASNQPQHFGDGTRLSIL.

This chain links TRBV28 with TRBJ1-6; D possibly corresponds to TRBD1 (5 bases). The germline V and J ends were trimmed by 3 bases and 6 bases, with 18 bases remaining between them. Looked up from germline, CDR1 is MDHEN and CDR2 is SYDVKM. There are 17 residues in the CDR3. The CDR3 protein is CASSFARSGFANSPLHF. DNA of the CDR3: TGTGCCAGCAGTTTCGCCCGGTCAGGGTTCGCTAATTCACCCCTCCACTTT. Drawing the rest from reference TRBV28 and TRBJ1-6, the complete variable domain is DVKVTQSSRYLVKRTGEKVFLECVQDMDHENMFWYRQDPGLGLRLIYFSYDVKMKEKGDIPEGYSVSREKKERFSLILESASTNQTSMYLCASSFARSGFANSPLHFGNGTRLTVT.

This clone was recorded once. The chain couples TRBV29-1 to TRBJ1-2; the D gene is possibly TRBD1 (5 bases). There are 11 residues in the CDR3. The germline V gene encodes CDR1 SQVTM and CDR2 ANQGSEA. V lost 4 bases and J lost 10, with 13 bases in between. CDR3 sequence (DNA): TGCAGCGTTGCGGACAACGGACACTACACCTTC. This translates into CSVADNGHYTF.

This clone was seen just once. The rearrangement uses TRBV19 and TRBJ1-4; no clear D gene. V lost 5 bases to trimming and J lost 0 bases, with 10 bases between them. This CDR3 region has 15 residues. Germline V gives CDR1 LNHDA, CDR2 SQIVND (reference sequence). Here the CDR3 reads CASSAPRATNEKLFF. CDR3 in DNA: TGTGCCAGTAGTGCCCCCCGCGCAACTAATGAAAAACTGTTTTTT.

V gene TRBV5-1 combines with J gene TRBJ1-4, with D uncertain. Germline-derived CDR1 and CDR2 are SGHRS and YFSETQ. This CDR3 has 14 amino acids. V lost 3 bases, J lost 3 bases, and 9 bases lay in between. CDR3 in amino acids: CASSSGGPNEKLFF. The CDR3, as DNA: TGCGCCAGCAGCTCGGGTGGCCCTAATGAAAAACTGTTTTTT.

The chain links TRBV5-1 to TRBJ1-1; D might be TRBD1 (6 bases). This CDR3 is 14 amino acids long. The germline gives CDR1 SGHRS, CDR2 YFSETQ. V lost 0 bases to trimming and J lost 11 bases, with 17 bases between them. CDR3 region: CASSLGGGPEGAFF. The DNA of the CDR3 is TGCGCCAGCAGCTTGGGCGGGGGCCCGGAGGGGGCTTTCTTT.

The CDR3 loop is CASRQGTNTEAFF. CDR3 sequence (DNA): TGTGCCAGCAGGCAGGGAACGAACACTGAAGCTTTCTTT. The chain has TRBV6-4 and TRBJ1-1; perhaps TRBD1 as D (5 bases). The CDR3 length is 13 residues. The ends were cut back, 6 bases at V and 1 base at J, with 9 bases in the middle. Germline values: CDR1 MRHNA, CDR2 SNTAGT.

The genes are TRBV11-2 and TRBJ2-1, with D maybe TRBD2 (5 bases). Germline loops: CDR1 SGHAT, CDR2 FQNNGV. This CDR3 is built from 13 residues. The V end lost 1 base, the J end lost 9 bases, and 10 bases lay between the germline ends. CDR3 sequence: CASSLALEGEQFF. The CDR3 nucleotides are TGTGCCAGCAGCTTAGCCCTTGAGGGTGAGCAGTTCTTC.